This T cell receptor beta chain was recorded in a study of beta chain features in type 1 diabetes. Study-wide background: All samples yielded roughly 110 million examined sorted cells. The study's findings and limits: All four CD4+ subsets of Type 1 diabetes patients contained TCRB CDR3s that were moderately but significantly shorter. Reduced insertions and increased deletions marked VDJ junctions in type 1 diabetes patients. Comparison showed that naive, central memory and Treg TCRB repertoires appeared more similar among patients than among healthy donors.

TCRB transcripts that were expressed got sequenced, as all of the isolated RNA had been reverse transcribed. Deep immunoSEQ sequencing covered naive, central memory and regulatory T cell samples. Here immunoSEQ multiplex PCR was the method, and the copy in TCRdb shows in-frame clones only, minus some. The sample records a few hundred thousand clones, about a sixth being singletons. This clone showed up just a few times. Its antigen is unidentified. V was pared by 7 bases and J by 1 base, with 8 bases between. CDR1 and CDR2 from the germline V gene are SNHLY and FYNNEI. CDR3 length: 13 residues. The clonotype comes from a young man with type 1 diabetes. The chain carries TRBV2 and TRBJ2-1; tentative D call: TRBD1 (5 bases). Sample: naive CD4+ T cells from blood. The CDR3 protein is CASTAGSYNEQFF. DNA for the CDR3: TGTGCCAGCACGGCAGGGTCCTACAATGAGCAGTTCTTC. Together with reference TRBV2 and TRBJ2-1, the CDR3 gives the full variable domain: EPEVTQTPSHQVTQMGQEVILRCVPISNHLYFYWYRQILGQKVEFLVSFYNNEISEKSEIFDDQFSVERPDGSNFTLKIRSTKLEDSAMYFCASTAGSYNEQFFGPGTRLTVL.